These T cell receptor beta chains were read from a single sample in a study of T cell responses to AZD1222 COVID-19 vaccine. Clones were read by immunoSEQ multiplex PCR, and TCRdb kept only the in-frame ones, dropping some. Among around 87,000 clones listed, approximately 91% were seen once. Source: peripheral blood, taken on day 0 of AZD1222 vaccination. The receptor set was obtained from an adult in good health. Both conserved end residues are part of each CDR3.

TRBJ2-7	TRBV7-2	CASSLSLSGGYEQYF
TRBJ1-4	TRBV7-2	CASSLVGQGSTRNEKLFF
TRBJ2-7	TRBV11-3	CASSLAGDRSYEQYF
TRBJ1-2	TRBV3-1/TRBV3-2	CASSPLSQLRYGYTF
TRBJ1-5	TRBV6-5	CASSYFRGNQPQHF
TRBJ1-2	TRBV6-5	CASSSYGYTF
TRBJ1-4	TRBV18	CASSPDGLGKLFF
TRBJ1-4	TRBV5-6	CASSLYRGEENEKLFF
TRBJ2-3	TRBV7-2	CASSLTSAPTDTQYF
TRBJ1-5	TRBV7-9	CASSPSSTQPQHF
TRBJ1-4	TRBV18	CASSPAGINEKLFF
TRBJ2-2	TRBV5-1	CASSLEVTFSGELFF
TRBJ2-7	TRBV18	CASSRTSGGAFEQYF
TRBJ2-7	TRBV12-3/TRBV12-4	CASSRGGPYEQYF
TRBJ1-1	TRBV6-1	CASSEGQLNTEAFF
TRBJ2-1	TRBV15	CATSSASGTSGGVGYNEQFF
TRBJ2-2	TRBV7-9	CASSTQGNTGELFF
TRBJ1-6	TRBV4-1	CASSHSREGSPLHF
TRBJ2-7	TRBV6-5	CASGLLLYEQYF
TRBJ2-3	TRBV6-2/TRBV6-3	CASSPLGQLTDTQYF